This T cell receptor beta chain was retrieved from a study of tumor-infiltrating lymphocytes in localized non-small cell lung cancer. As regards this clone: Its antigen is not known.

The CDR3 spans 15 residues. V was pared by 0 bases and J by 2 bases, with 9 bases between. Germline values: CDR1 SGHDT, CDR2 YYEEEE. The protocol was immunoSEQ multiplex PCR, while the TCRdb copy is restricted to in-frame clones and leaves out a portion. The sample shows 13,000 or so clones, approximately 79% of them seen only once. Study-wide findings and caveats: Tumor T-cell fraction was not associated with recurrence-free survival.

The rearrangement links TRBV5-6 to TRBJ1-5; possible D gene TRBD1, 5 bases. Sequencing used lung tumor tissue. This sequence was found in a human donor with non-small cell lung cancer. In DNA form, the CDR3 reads TGTGCCAGCAGCTTGGCCAGCAGGGGCAATCAGCCCCAGCATTTT. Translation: CASSLASRGNQPQHF.